The 13 T cell receptor beta chains in this list originate from one sample, sequenced in a study of cytomegalovirus exposure and HLA in healthy donors. It was with 60 Vbeta and 13 Jbeta primers that the PCR ran. TCRdb's copy holds only in-frame clones and misses some; the assay was immunoSEQ multiplex PCR. The sample includes some 90,000 clones, around 84% of them seen just once. What was sequenced was PBMCs. The receptors come from a woman between 35 and 50 years old in good health and CMV-seronegative.

V and J are TRBV7-9 and TRBJ2-2; 7 bases are shared with TRBD1. V was clipped by 4 bases and J by 6 bases; unmatched bases: 8. The germline V gene has CDR1 SEHNR and CDR2 FQNEAQ (reference sequence). This CDR3 is 15 amino acids long. This CDR3 reads CASSSRTGRPGELFF. In DNA, the CDR3 is TGTGCCAGCAGCTCGAGGACAGGACGTCCCGGGGAGCTGTTTTTT. Based on the CDR3 plus reference TRBV7-9 and TRBJ2-2, the full variable domain is DTGVSQNPRHKITKRGQNVTFRCDPISEHNRLYWYRQTLGQGPEFLTYFQNEAQLEKSRLLSDRFSAERPKGSFSTLEIQRTEQGDSAMYLCASSSRTGRPGELFFGEGSRLTVL.

The chain recombines TRBV2 with TRBJ2-4; 8 bases agree with TRBD1. The J segment lost 6 bases and the V segment lost 6 bases, leaving 1 base of the junction unmatched. The CDR3 loop spans 12 amino acids. Per germline, CDR1 SNHLY and CDR2 FYNNEI. The CDR3 reads CASRQGGNIQYF. CDR3 bases: TGTGCCAGCAGACAGGGGGGAAACATTCAGTACTTC.

The gene calls are TRBV18 and TRBJ2-1; D unclear. The V and J ends lost 4 bases and 5 bases respectively, with 3 bases between them. There are 11 residues in the CDR3. The V gene's germline CDR1 is KGHSH and CDR2 LQKENI. The CDR3 DNA follows: TGTGCCAGCTCACTAGACAATGAGCAGTTCTTC. Residues: CASSLDNEQFF.

CDR3 sequence (DNA): TGTGCCAGCAGCACCAGACTAGCGGGAGGGAATCTTGGCGGGGAGCTGTTTTTT. The encoded protein is CASSTRLAGGNLGGELFF. The rearrangement links TRBV7-3 to TRBJ2-2; 14 bases map to TRBD2. Germline V gene lookup returns CDR1 SGHTA and CDR2 FQGTGA. This CDR3 has 18 residues. The J segment lost 7 bases and the V segment lost 5 bases, leaving 12 bases of the junction unmatched.

The chain links TRBV6-4 to TRBJ2-2; perhaps TRBD1 as D (5 bases). This CDR3 contains 15 residues. V lost 5 bases and J 6 bases, leaving 16 bases between the germline ends. Germline CDR1 is MRHNA and CDR2 is SNTAGT. CDR3 in amino acids: CASSSNGGAAGELFF. Here the CDR3 DNA reads TGTGCCAGCAGTTCTAACGGTGGGGCGGCCGGGGAGCTGTTTTTT.

V is TRBV18 and J is TRBJ1-2, with TRBD1 identical over 9 bases. The J segment lost 6 bases and the V segment lost 3 bases, leaving 8 bases of the junction unmatched. The CDR3 loop spans 15 amino acids. The V gene's germline CDR1 is KGHSH and CDR2 LQKENI. The CDR3 sequence: CASSPAGTGIDGYTF. In DNA, the CDR3 is TGTGCCAGCTCACCCGCCGGGACAGGGATAGATGGCTACACCTTC.

This sequence joins TRBV11-2 and TRBJ2-7; TRBD1 matches at 8 bases. The CDR3 has 13 amino acids. V trimming: 5 bases; J trimming: 5 bases; junction bases outside the gene matches: 5. Germline assignment: CDR1 SGHAT and CDR2 FQNNGV. CDR3 sequence reads: CASSPPGGHEQYF. CDR3 DNA: TGTGCCAGCAGCCCCCCAGGGGGCCACGAGCAGTACTTC.

The chain recombines TRBV2 with TRBJ2-5, with 7 bases identical to TRBD2. V gave up 3 bases and J gave up 1 base; unmatched junction bases: 8. Germline CDR1 is SNHLY and CDR2 is FYNNEI. CDR3 size: 16 residues. The CDR3, as DNA: TGTGCCAGCAGTGATGGCGGCGGGAGACTCCAAGAGACCCAGTACTTC. Amino acids: CASSDGGGRLQETQYF.

The rearrangement joins TRBV4-2 to TRBJ2-1; D is possibly TRBD1 (5 bases). Germline V gene lookup returns CDR1 LGHNA and CDR2 YNFKEQ. The CDR3 length is 15 residues. V was trimmed by 2 bases and J by 0 bases, leaving 8 bases between them. The CDR3 nucleotides are TGTGCCAGCAGCCAAAATACAGGCTCCTACAATGAGCAGTTCTTC. This gives the protein CASSQNTGSYNEQFF.

The rearrangement links TRBV4-1 to TRBJ2-1; 7 bases map to TRBD2. J lost 10 bases, V lost 1 base, and 13 bases had no gene match. The CDR3 totals 16 residues. Germline V CDR1 and CDR2: MGHRA, YSYEKL. In DNA, the CDR3 is TGCGCCAGCAGCCAAGTAATGGCCCTCGGGGGGTCCGAGCAGTTCTTC. Translating gives CASSQVMALGGSEQFF.

The chain joins TRBV25-1 to TRBJ2-7; a weak D match, TRBD2 (6 bases). Trimming removed 6 bases from V and 2 bases from J, with 17 bases in between. CDR1 and CDR2 from the germline V gene are MGHDK and SYGVNS. This CDR3 region has 15 residues. CDR3 region: CASRSDGAGTYEQYF. CDR3 coding DNA: TGTGCCAGCAGATCCGATGGGGCGGGAACCTACGAGCAGTACTTC.

The chain links TRBV6-1 to TRBJ2-7; tentatively, D is TRBD2 (6 bases). The ends were cut back, 7 bases at V and 0 bases at J, with 13 bases in the middle. There are 14 residues in the CDR3. The germline gives CDR1 MNHNS, CDR2 SASEGT. The CDR3 DNA is TGTGCCAGCACTGTAGGGACTTTCTCCTACGAGCAGTACTTC. Protein sequence: CASTVGTFSYEQYF.

J is TRBJ1-5 and V is TRBV27; maybe TRBD1 (6 bases). V was cut by 4 bases and J by 9 bases, with 16 bases left in between. CDR3 length equals 14 residues. Germline CDR1 reads MNHEY; CDR2 reads SMNVEV (reference sequence). The CDR3 DNA is TGTGCCAGCAGTTCAAGACAGGTTTTTCGGCCCCAGCATTTT. It encodes CASSSRQVFRPQHF.